Below are 9 T cell receptor beta chains sequenced from a single sample in a study of response to subunit inactivated influenza vaccine. TCRdb re-derived calls from the RT-PCR reads in MiXCR, one entry per CDR3 protein. Here the sample spans 500,000 to 600,000 distinct CDR3 sequences, roughly 8.2% being singletons. The sample consisted of PBMCs from blood, taken about 24 months after vaccination. The receptor source for this set is a man aged 45 to 75 who received an inactivated influenza vaccine.

The chain recombines TRBV7-2 with TRBJ2-2, with 10 bases matching TRBD2. This CDR3 spans 17 amino acids. V shed 1 base, J shed 1 base, and the junction held 3 bases outside the gene matches. Looked up from germline, CDR1 is SGHTA and CDR2 is FQGNSA. The CDR3 coding sequence is TGTGCCAGCAGCTTAGTAACTAGCGGGGTGAACACCGGGGAGCTGTTTTTT. It encodes CASSLVTSGVNTGELFF.

This clonotype has ten or more counts. V usage is TRBV7-2 and J usage is TRBJ1-2, with 8 bases fitting TRBD1. This CDR3 is 14 amino acids long. The ends lost 5 bases at V and 5 bases at J; junction bases unmatched: 7. Germline assignment: CDR1 SGHTA and CDR2 FQGNSA. The CDR3 protein is CASSQAGTGYGYTF. CDR3 bases: TGTGCCAGCAGCCAAGCCGGGACAGGATATGGCTACACCTTC.

This clonotype showed up just a few times. V gene TRBV7-2 combines with J gene TRBJ2-1, with 7 bases fitting TRBD2. The germline gives CDR1 SGHTA, CDR2 FQGNSA. V trimming: 1 base; J trimming: 6 bases; junction bases outside the gene matches: 6. The CDR3 totals 15 residues. The CDR3 DNA follows: TGTGCCAGCAGCTTAGGAACTAGCGCTATCAATGAGCAGTTCTTC. This codes for CASSLGTSAINEQFF. The full variable domain, completed using reference TRBV7-2 and TRBJ2-1, is GAGVSQSPSNKVTEKGKDVELRCDPISGHTALYWYRQSLGQGLEFLIYFQGNSAPDKSGLPSDRFSAERTGGSVSTLTIQRTQQEDSAVYLCASSLGTSAINEQFFGPGTRLTVL.

This sequence joins TRBV28 and TRBJ2-3, with D perhaps being TRBD1 or TRBD2 (6 bases each). The germline gives CDR1 MDHEN, CDR2 SYDVKM. This CDR3 contains 15 residues. Trimming pared 0 bases from V and 3 bases from J, leaving 10 bases between. CDR3 sequence (DNA): TGTGCCAGCAGTTTATGGGGGGGCGGAACAGATACGCAGTATTTT. The encoded protein is CASSLWGGGTDTQYF.

The chain combines TRBV4-1 with TRBJ2-7, with 14 bases identical to TRBD2. The germline V gene has CDR1 MGHRA and CDR2 YSYEKL. Trimming at V came to 2 bases and at J to 7 bases, leaving 1 base not matched to a gene. The CDR3 contains 14 residues. In DNA form, the CDR3 reads TGCGCCAGCAGCCAAAGGACTAGCGGGGGGGAGCAGTACTTC. Residues: CASSQRTSGGEQYF.

This clonotype has a count of ten or more. The chain links TRBV4-3 to TRBJ2-1, with 7 bases that match TRBD1. After removal of 2 bases from V and 5 bases from J, the junction contained 9 bases not matched to a gene. Germline CDR1 reads LGHNA; CDR2 reads YSLEER. CDR3 length: 16 residues. The CDR3 sequence: CASSQFYTGTDNEQFF. CDR3 nucleotide sequence: TGCGCCAGCAGCCAATTCTACACCGGGACAGACAATGAGCAGTTCTTC.

This clonotype has at least ten counts. V is TRBV11-3 and J is TRBJ2-5; perhaps D is TRBD1 or TRBD2 (7 bases each). This CDR3 contains 15 residues. The germline V and J ends were trimmed by 3 bases and 5 bases, with 16 bases remaining between them. Germline CDR1 SGHNT, CDR2 YENEEA. For the CDR3, the DNA is TGTGCCAGCAGCTTTGGGAGGGGGCAAGTGGAGACCCAGTACTTC. This translates into CASSFGRGQVETQYF.

This clonotype has just a few counts. The chain employs TRBV13 and TRBJ2-3; 10 bases align to TRBD2. Per the germline V gene, CDR1 is PRHDT and CDR2 is FYEKMQ (reference sequence). After removal of 3 bases from V and 5 bases from J, the junction contained 5 bases not matched to a gene. The CDR3 loop spans 15 amino acids. The CDR3 reads CASSFVAGGIDTQYF. As DNA, the CDR3 is TGTGCCAGCAGCTTCGTAGCGGGAGGAATAGATACGCAGTATTTT.

This clonotype was detected a few times. The rearrangement joins TRBV6-5 to TRBJ2-3, with 10 bases fitting TRBD2. The length of the CDR3 is 18 residues. With 0 bases clipped from V and 2 bases from J, the junction kept 8 bases outside the gene matches. CDR1 and CDR2 from the germline V gene are MNHEY and SVGAGI. This CDR3 reads CASSYSFSGGQNTDTQYF. Here the CDR3 DNA reads TGTGCCAGCAGTTACTCGTTTAGCGGGGGGCAGAACACAGATACGCAGTATTTT.